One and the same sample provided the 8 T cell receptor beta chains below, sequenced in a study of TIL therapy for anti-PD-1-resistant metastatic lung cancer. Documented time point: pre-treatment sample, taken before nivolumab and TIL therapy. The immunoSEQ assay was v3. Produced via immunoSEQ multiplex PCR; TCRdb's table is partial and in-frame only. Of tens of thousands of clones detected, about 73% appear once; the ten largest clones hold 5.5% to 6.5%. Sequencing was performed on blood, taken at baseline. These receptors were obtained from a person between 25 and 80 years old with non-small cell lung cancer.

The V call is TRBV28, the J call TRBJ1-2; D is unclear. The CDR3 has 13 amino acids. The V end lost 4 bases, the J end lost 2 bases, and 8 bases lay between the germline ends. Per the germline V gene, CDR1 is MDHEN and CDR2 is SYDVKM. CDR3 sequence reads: CASSSGENYGYTF. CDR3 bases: TGTGCCAGCAGTTCGGGCGAGAACTATGGCTACACCTTC.

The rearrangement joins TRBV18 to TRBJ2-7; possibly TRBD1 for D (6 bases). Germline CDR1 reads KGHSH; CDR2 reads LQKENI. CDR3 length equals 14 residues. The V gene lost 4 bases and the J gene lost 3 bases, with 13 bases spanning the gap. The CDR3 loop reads CASSHLTGLYEQYF. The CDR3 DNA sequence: TGTGCCAGCTCACACCTGACAGGACTCTACGAGCAGTACTTC. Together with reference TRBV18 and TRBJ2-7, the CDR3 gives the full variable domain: NAGVMQNPRHLVRRRGQEARLRCSPMKGHSHVYWYRQLPEEGLKFMVYLQKENIIDESGMPKERFSAEFPKEGPSILRIQQVVRGDSAAYFCASSHLTGLYEQYFGPGTRLTVT.

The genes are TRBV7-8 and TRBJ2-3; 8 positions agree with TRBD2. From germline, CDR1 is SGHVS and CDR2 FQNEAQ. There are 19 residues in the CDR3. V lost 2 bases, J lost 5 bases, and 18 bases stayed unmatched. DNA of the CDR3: TGTGCCAGCAGCTTACGGGGAGCGGGAGAGATCAGGGTAGGAGATACGCAGTATTTT. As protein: CASSLRGAGEIRVGDTQYF.

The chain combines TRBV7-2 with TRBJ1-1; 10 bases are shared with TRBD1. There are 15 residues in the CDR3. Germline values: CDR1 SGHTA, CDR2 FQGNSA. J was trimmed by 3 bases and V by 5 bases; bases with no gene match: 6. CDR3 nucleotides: TGTGCCAGCAGCGGGGGACAGGGGCTTGACACTGAAGCTTTCTTT. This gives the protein CASSGGQGLDTEAFF.

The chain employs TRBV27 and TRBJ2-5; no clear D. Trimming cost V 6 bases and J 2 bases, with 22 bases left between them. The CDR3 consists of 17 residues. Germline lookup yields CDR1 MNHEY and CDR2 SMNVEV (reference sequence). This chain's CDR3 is CASSLYYPPSPQETQYF. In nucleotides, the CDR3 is TGTGCCAGCAGCCTTTACTACCCCCCGTCCCCACAAGAGACCCAGTACTTC.

This CDR3 reads CASSPDRVRGPNTEAFF. The CDR3 DNA is TGTGCCAGCAGCCCGGACAGGGTGCGAGGACCCAACACTGAAGCTTTCTTT. The rearrangement joins TRBV7-8 to TRBJ1-1, with 8 positions matching TRBD1. CDR1 is SGHVS and CDR2 is FQNEAQ in the germline V gene. J was trimmed by 2 bases and V by 5 bases; bases with no gene match: 13. The CDR3 runs 17 residues.

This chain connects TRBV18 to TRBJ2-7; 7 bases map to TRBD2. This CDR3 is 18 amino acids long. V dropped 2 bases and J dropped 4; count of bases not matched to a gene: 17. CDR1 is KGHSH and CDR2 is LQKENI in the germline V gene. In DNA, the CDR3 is TGTGCCAGCTCACCATTCATTTATCAGGCGGGAGTATATTACGAGCAGTACTTC. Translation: CASSPFIYQAGVYYEQYF.

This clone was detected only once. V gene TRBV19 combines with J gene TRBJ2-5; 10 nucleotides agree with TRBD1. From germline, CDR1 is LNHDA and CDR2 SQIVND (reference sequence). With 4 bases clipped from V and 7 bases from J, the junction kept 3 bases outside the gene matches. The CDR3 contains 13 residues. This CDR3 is CASSTGQGGTQYF. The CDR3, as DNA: TGTGCCAGTAGTACCGGACAGGGGGGGACCCAGTACTTC.